Below, 32 T cell receptor beta chains from the same sample are listed, as sequenced in a study of T cells in Graves' hyperthyroidism and ophthalmopathy. Researchers amplified the TCR beta CDR3 regions from RNA transcripts. The TCR CDR3 first-round RT-PCR relied on the HTBI primer set. TCRdb passed the multiplex PCR reads through MiXCR, listing each CDR3 protein once. Here the sample spans about 360,000 distinct CDR3 sequences, about 25% being singletons. The sample taken for sequencing was blood. The receptors come from a man aged 45 to 65 with Graves' hyperthyroidism.

The table lists this clonotype with a few counts. The genes are TRBV30 and TRBJ1-5; D gene unclear. CDR3 length: 14 residues. Germline assignment: CDR1 GTSNPN and CDR2 SVGIG (reference sequence). Trimming pared 0 bases from V and 4 bases from J, leaving 10 bases between. The CDR3 here is CAWSVKQPNQPQHF. The CDR3 nucleotides read TGTGCCTGGAGTGTAAAGCAGCCAAATCAGCCCCAGCATTTT.

As regards this clonotype: A single base separates this from a much larger clone, so it may be a read error. V gene TRBV7-3 combines with J gene TRBJ2-1; 8 nucleotides match TRBD2. The length of the CDR3 is 15 residues. From germline, CDR1 is SGHTA and CDR2 FQGTGA. Here the CDR3 reads CTSSLGGLGGNEQFF. The CDR3 DNA reads TGTACCAGCAGCTTAGGGGGACTAGGAGGCAATGAGCAGTTCTTC.

The sample holds many counts of this clonotype. The rearrangement uses TRBV7-9 and TRBJ2-3; D is possibly TRBD2 (5 bases). The ends were cut back, 5 bases at V and 2 bases at J, with 20 bases in the middle. The V gene's germline CDR1 is SEHNR and CDR2 FQNEAQ (reference sequence). The CDR3 loop spans 17 amino acids. The CDR3 DNA follows: TGTGCCAGCAGCCGAAGTAGAGGAGGCCTTTACACAGATACGCAGTATTTT. Amino acid sequence: CASSRSRGGLYTDTQYF.

This chain joins TRBV12-3 or TRBV12-4 and TRBJ2-1; D possibly corresponds to TRBD2 (6 bases). The V gene lost 3 bases and the J gene lost 6 bases, with 9 bases spanning the gap. CDR3 length equals 13 residues. The CDR3 is CASSFRRGNEQFF. For the CDR3, the DNA is TGTGCCAGCAGTTTCCGGCGGGGCAATGAGCAGTTCTTC.

The chain's CDR3 is CASSQLVFQSTITGELFF. CDR3 in DNA: TGCGCCAGCAGCCAATTAGTTTTCCAATCCACGATCACCGGGGAGCTGTTTTTT. The V gene is TRBV4-1, the J gene TRBJ2-2; D not certain. Germline V gene data show CDR1 as MGHRA and CDR2 as YSYEKL. V lost 2 bases, J lost 4 bases, and 20 bases lay in between. The CDR3 is 18 residues long.

This clonotype was counted once. The gene calls are TRBV2 and TRBJ2-1; 15 nucleotides line up with TRBD2. Germline V gives CDR1 SNHLY, CDR2 FYNNEI. This CDR3 contains 15 residues. The ends lost 4 bases at V and 10 bases at J; junction bases unmatched: 5. This CDR3 is CASSGGGTSGGEQFF. The CDR3 DNA reads as TGTGCCAGCAGTGGAGGAGGGACTAGCGGGGGGGAGCAGTTCTTC. Variable domain in full (rest from reference TRBV2 and TRBJ2-1): EPEVTQTPSHQVTQMGQEVILRCVPISNHLYFYWYRQILGQKVEFLVSFYNNEISEKSEIFDDQFSVERPDGSNFTLKIRSTKLEDSAMYFCASSGGGTSGGEQFFGPGTRLTVL.

In DNA form, the CDR3 reads TGTGCCACGGGGGCCGTGAAGTACGAGCAGTACTTC. As protein: CATGAVKYEQYF. The rearrangement links TRBV27 to TRBJ2-7; either TRBD1 or TRBD2 may fit D (6 bases each). The length of the CDR3 is 12 residues. Germline-derived CDR1 and CDR2 are MNHEY and SMNVEV (reference sequence). Trimming stripped 10 bases from V and 4 bases from J, with 14 bases between.

In this sample, this clonotype turned up a few times. V usage is TRBV10-3 and J usage is TRBJ1-5; no clear D gene. Per germline, CDR1 ENHRY and CDR2 SYGVKD. Trimming pared 3 bases from V and 5 bases from J, leaving 11 bases between. The CDR3 totals 14 residues. The DNA for the CDR3 is TGTGCCATCAGTGAAGGTTATGGGGATCAGCCCCAGCATTTT. This encodes CAISEGYGDQPQHF.

The chain uses TRBV2 and TRBJ1-5, with D possibly matching TRBD1 (5 bases). CDR3 length equals 14 residues. Germline V gives CDR1 SNHLY, CDR2 FYNNEI. V was pared by 8 bases and J by 4 bases, with 15 bases between. The CDR3 loop reads CASGGTDDNQPQHF. The CDR3 DNA follows: TGTGCCAGCGGCGGGACGGACGATAATCAGCCCCAGCATTTT.

The V call is TRBV3-1, the J call TRBJ2-5; 7 bases map to TRBD2. From germline, CDR1 is LGHDT and CDR2 YNNKEL (reference sequence). V lost 3 bases, J lost 3 bases, and 4 bases stayed unmatched. CDR3 length: 14 amino acids. The CDR3 loop is CASSQLAEKETQYF. The CDR3, as DNA: TGTGCCAGCAGCCAGCTAGCGGAGAAAGAGACCCAGTACTTC.

V and J are TRBV6-1 and TRBJ1-4, with TRBD1 identical over 8 bases. CDR1 is MNHNS, CDR2 SASEGT, per germline. J lost 8 bases, V lost 4 bases, and 6 bases had no gene match. This CDR3 contains 14 residues. The CDR3 DNA sequence: TGTGCCAGCAGTGCGACAGGGGTGGACGAAAAACTGTTTTTT. This translates into CASSATGVDEKLFF.

Concerning this clonotype: Just one base apart from a much larger clone, this may be a read error. CDR3 sequence: CASSRSESGEQYF. The CDR3 coding sequence is TGTGCCAGCAGCCGTAGCGAGAGTGGCGAGCAGTACTTC. The rearrangement joins TRBV11-3 to TRBJ2-7; tentative D call: TRBD2 (5 bases). Per the germline V gene, CDR1 is SGHNT and CDR2 is YENEEA. V was cut by 5 bases and J by 6 bases, with 14 bases left in between. CDR3 length: 13 residues.

The J gene is TRBJ2-7, the V gene TRBV5-1; 11 bases fit TRBD2. The CDR3 runs to 15 residues. V gave up 3 bases and J gave up 0 bases; unmatched junction bases: 2. Germline V gives CDR1 SGHRS, CDR2 YFSETQ. This CDR3 reads CASSSGLAVSYEQYF. The CDR3 DNA is TGCGCCAGCAGCTCGGGACTAGCGGTCTCCTACGAGCAGTACTTC. Looking up the rest from reference TRBV5-1 and TRBJ2-7 gives the full variable domain: KAGVTQTPRYLIKTRGQQVTLSCSPISGHRSVSWYQQTPGQGLQFLFEYFSETQRNKGNFPGRFSGRQFSNSRSEMNVSTLELGDSALYLCASSSGLAVSYEQYFGPGTRLTVT.

V usage is TRBV6-1 and J usage is TRBJ1-4; tentatively, D is TRBD1 (6 bases). Per the germline V gene, CDR1 is MNHNS and CDR2 is SASEGT. The CDR3 covers 15 residues. V dropped 2 bases and J dropped 7 bases, with 14 bases sitting between them. Here the CDR3 reads CASSEFLGGGEKLFF. The CDR3 nucleotides read TGTGCCAGCAGTGAATTTTTGGGAGGGGGTGAAAAACTGTTTTTT.

This chain uses TRBV24-1 with TRBJ2-2; D is uncertain. This CDR3 comprises 16 residues. The germline V gene has CDR1 KGHDR and CDR2 SFDVKD. Deletions cut 2 bases from V and 0 bases from J, with 9 bases between. The CDR3 DNA reads TGTGCCACCAGTGATTCCGCCTTCGCGAACACCGGGGAGCTGTTTTTT. Protein product: CATSDSAFANTGELFF.

This clonotype was detected only a few times. The gene calls are TRBV6-5 and TRBJ1-1; TRBD1 aligns across 7 bases. The germline V gene has CDR1 MNHEY and CDR2 SVGAGI. This CDR3 is built from 14 residues. V lost 0 bases, J lost 5 bases, and 3 bases stayed unmatched. In nucleotides, the CDR3 is TGTGCCAGCAGTTACTCGACAGGGCAAACTGAAGCTTTCTTT. It encodes CASSYSTGQTEAFF.

This chain connects TRBV6-1 to TRBJ1-1, with 11 bases lining up with TRBD1. CDR3 length: 13 amino acids. CDR1 and CDR2 from the germline V gene are MNHNS and SASEGT. With V trimmed by 7 bases and J by 10 bases, 8 bases remained unmatched. The CDR3 sequence: CASIPGQGARAFF. The DNA for the CDR3 is TGTGCCAGCATTCCCGGACAGGGGGCGAGAGCTTTCTTT.

V usage is TRBV7-2 and J usage is TRBJ1-5; D might be TRBD1 (6 bases). Between the trimmed V and J ends, which lost 6 bases and 3 bases, there was a span of 12 bases. The CDR3 runs to 14 residues. Germline values: CDR1 SGHTA, CDR2 FQGNSA. The CDR3 loop reads CASRPRTDNQPQHF. For the CDR3, the DNA is TGTGCCAGCAGACCCCGGACAGACAATCAGCCCCAGCATTTT.

The chain combines TRBV12-3 or TRBV12-4 with TRBJ2-3, with D perhaps matching TRBD2 (6 bases). This CDR3 contains 17 residues. The V end lost 3 bases, the J end lost 1 base, and 17 bases lay between the germline ends. The CDR3 nucleotides read TGTGCCAGCAGTTTCTCCCCTCGACTAGTGGGCACAGATACGCAGTATTTT. Its protein product is CASSFSPRLVGTDTQYF.

The gene calls are TRBV20-1 and TRBJ2-1, with D uncertain. CDR3 length equals 13 residues. Trimming removed 0 bases at V and 9 bases at J, with 12 bases between. Looked up from germline, CDR1 is DFQATT and CDR2 is SNEGSKA (reference sequence). The CDR3: CSARDLSTGEQFF. The DNA of the CDR3 is TGCAGTGCTAGAGATCTCAGTACCGGTGAGCAGTTCTTC.

The sample holds a few counts of this clonotype. This rearrangement joins TRBV6-2 or TRBV6-3 to TRBJ2-1, with TRBD2 identical over 12 bases. The germline gives CDR1 MNHEY, CDR2 SVGEGT. Trimming at V came to 5 bases and at J to 0 bases, leaving 14 bases not matched to a gene. The CDR3 loop spans 20 amino acids. The DNA for the CDR3 is TGTGCCAGCAGTGACTTGGAGGGACTAGCGGGCCGGAGCTCCTACAATGAGCAGTTCTTC. Translated, it gives CASSDLEGLAGRSSYNEQFF.

This clonotype was seen at least ten times. The chain recombines TRBV7-3 with TRBJ2-3, with TRBD2 identical over 9 bases. This CDR3 has 16 residues. Germline V gene sequence: CDR1 SGHTA, CDR2 FQGTGA. V was pared by 3 bases and J by 0 bases, with 4 bases of the junction left unmatched. CDR3 sequence: CASSFGTSPSTDTQYF. CDR3 DNA sequence: TGTGCCAGCAGCTTCGGGACTAGCCCAAGCACAGATACGCAGTATTTT.

This rearrangement joins TRBV20-1 to TRBJ2-1; 9 bases align to TRBD2. The V gene end was trimmed by 4 bases and the J gene end by 4 bases; junction bases not matched to a gene: 2. Per the germline V gene, CDR1 is DFQATT and CDR2 is SNEGSKA (reference sequence). There are 13 residues in the CDR3. DNA for the CDR3: TGCAGTGCTACTAGCGGGAAATACAATGAGCAGTTCTTC. Residues: CSATSGKYNEQFF.

This chain uses TRBV12-5 with TRBJ2-1; unclear D gene. V was shortened by 1 base and J by 8 bases, with 3 bases between the two germline ends. Germline CDR1 reads LGHNT; CDR2 reads FRNRAP. CDR3 length equals 11 residues. The CDR3 spells CASGLGHEQFF. The DNA for the CDR3 is TGTGCTAGTGGTTTGGGACATGAGCAGTTCTTC.

V gene TRBV11-1 combines with J gene TRBJ2-1, with 10 bases lining up with TRBD2. The trim removed 5 bases at V and 9 bases at J, leaving 19 bases unmatched. Germline CDR1 reads SGHAT; CDR2 reads FQDESV (reference sequence). This CDR3 is 18 amino acids long. In DNA form, the CDR3 reads TGTGCCAGCAGCCCCGAGAGGAGCGGGAGGGCCCACAATGTTGAGCAGTTCTTC. Protein: CASSPERSGRAHNVEQFF. Variable domain in full (rest from reference TRBV11-1 and TRBJ2-1): EAEVAQSPRYKITEKSQAVAFWCDPISGHATLYWYRQILGQGPELLVQFQDESVVDDSQLPKDRFSAERLKGVDSTLKIQPAELGDSAMYLCASSPERSGRAHNVEQFFGPGTRLTVL.

This sequence joins TRBV7-9 and TRBJ2-2; a possible D gene is TRBD1 (5 bases). Trimming removed 3 bases from V and 2 bases from J, with 10 bases in between. Germline CDR1 SEHNR, CDR2 FQNEAQ (reference sequence). The CDR3 extends over 15 amino acids. The CDR3 here is CASSLFDSNTGELFF. Written as DNA, the CDR3 is TGTGCCAGCAGCTTGTTCGACAGTAACACCGGGGAGCTGTTTTTT.

The CDR3 loop is CASSSGTQYF. CDR3 in DNA: TGTGCCAGCAGTTCGGGGACCCAGTACTTC. The V call is TRBV2, the J call TRBJ2-5; D ambiguous. CDR1 is SNHLY and CDR2 is FYNNEI in the germline V gene. This CDR3 contains 10 residues. Trimming removed 5 bases at V and 7 bases at J, with 5 bases between.

The chain links TRBV5-5 to TRBJ2-1; D tentatively fits TRBD1 or TRBD2 (5 bases each). The CDR3 consists of 15 residues. Germline lookup yields CDR1 SGHKS and CDR2 YYEKEE (reference sequence). The V end was cut by 3 bases, the J end by 5 bases, with 15 bases between. Here the CDR3 reads CASSWGGHRDNEQFF. Here the CDR3 DNA reads TGTGCCAGCAGCTGGGGCGGGCACCGCGACAATGAGCAGTTCTTC.

The chain links TRBV6-1 to TRBJ1-1, with a weak D call TRBD1 (6 bases). Germline CDR1 reads MNHNS; CDR2 reads SASEGT. This CDR3 is 15 amino acids long. V lost 9 bases and J lost 4, with 21 bases in between. In DNA, the CDR3 is TGTGCCAGTTGGAGTGGGAGGGGGGCGACCACTGAAGCTTTCTTT. It translates to CASWSGRGATTEAFF.

This clonotype was counted once. This chain joins TRBV19 and TRBJ1-2; possible D gene TRBD1, 6 bases. This CDR3 spans 16 amino acids. CDR1 and CDR2 (germline): LNHDA, SQIVND (reference sequence). The ends were cut back, 3 bases at V and 3 bases at J, with 17 bases in the middle. This chain's CDR3 is CASSISGGGADYGYTF. The CDR3 DNA reads as TGTGCCAGTAGTATCTCCGGGGGGGGCGCGGACTATGGCTACACCTTC.

This clonotype was seen repeatedly, ten times or more. J is TRBJ2-7 and V is TRBV20-1; TRBD2 might be the D (6 bases). The CDR3 is 13 residues long. V was clipped by 6 bases and J by 0 bases, with 12 bases between them. From germline, CDR1 is DFQATT and CDR2 SNEGSKA (reference sequence). CDR3 sequence reads: CSAGTFDSYEQYF. CDR3 sequence (DNA): TGCAGTGCCGGGACTTTTGACTCCTACGAGCAGTACTTC.

The chain is built from TRBV6-1 and TRBJ2-7; 7 bases fit TRBD1. V trimming: 5 bases; J trimming: 7 bases; junction bases outside the gene matches: 8. CDR3 length: 13 amino acids. Germline CDR1 MNHNS, CDR2 SASEGT. CDR3 DNA sequence: TGTGCCAGCAGTAACCGACAGGGTAAAGAGCAGTACTTC. Amino acids: CASSNRQGKEQYF.